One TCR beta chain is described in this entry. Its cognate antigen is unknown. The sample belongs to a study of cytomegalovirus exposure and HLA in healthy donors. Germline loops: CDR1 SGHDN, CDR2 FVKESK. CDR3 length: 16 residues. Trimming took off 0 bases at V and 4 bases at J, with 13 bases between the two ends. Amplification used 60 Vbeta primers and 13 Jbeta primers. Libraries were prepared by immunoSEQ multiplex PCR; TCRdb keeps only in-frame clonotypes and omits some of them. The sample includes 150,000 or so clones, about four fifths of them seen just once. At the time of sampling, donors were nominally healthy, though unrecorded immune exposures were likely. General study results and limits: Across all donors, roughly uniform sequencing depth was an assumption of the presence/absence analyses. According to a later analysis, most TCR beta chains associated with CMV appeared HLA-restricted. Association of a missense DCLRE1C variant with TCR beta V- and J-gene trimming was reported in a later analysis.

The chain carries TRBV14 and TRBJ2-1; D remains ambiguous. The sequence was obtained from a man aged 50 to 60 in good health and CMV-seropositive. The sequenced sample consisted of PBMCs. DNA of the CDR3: TGTGCCAGCAGCCAAGATAGAACTACTGTGTACAATGAGCAGTTCTTC. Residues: CASSQDRTTVYNEQFF.